A single sample gave rise to the 4 T cell receptor beta chains below, sequenced in a study of T cells in Graves' hyperthyroidism and ophthalmopathy. Researchers amplified the TCR beta CDR3 regions from RNA transcripts. TCR CDR3 regions were first amplified by RT-PCR with HTBI primers. TCRdb re-derived calls from the multiplex PCR reads in MiXCR, one entry per CDR3 protein. The data hold about 110,000 distinct CDR3 sequences, with 16% observed a single time. Sequencing was performed on blood. The receptors derive from a woman in her 50s with Graves' hyperthyroidism.

This chain uses TRBV5-1 with TRBJ2-7, with TRBD2 matching over 11 bases. J lost 3 bases, V lost 2 bases, and 7 bases had no gene match. In germline, CDR1 is SGHRS, CDR2 YFSETQ. The CDR3 runs to 16 residues. The CDR3 is CASSLALAGGIYEQYF. The CDR3 DNA reads TGCGCCAGCAGCTTAGCCCTAGCGGGGGGCATCTACGAGCAGTACTTC.

This clonotype was recorded many times. The V gene is TRBV5-8, the J gene TRBJ1-2, with 7 bases fitting TRBD1. The CDR3 has 14 amino acids. V lost 3 bases to trimming and J lost 4 bases; unmatched junction nucleotides: 6. CDR1 and CDR2 from the germline V gene are SGHTS and YDEGEE. CDR3 amino acids: CASSSETGPYGYTF. DNA of the CDR3: TGTGCCAGCAGCTCTGAGACAGGGCCCTATGGCTACACCTTC.

This clonotype was seen at least ten times. The CDR3 reads CASSFRPTDTQYF. The CDR3 DNA reads TGTGCCAGCAGCTTTCGCCCGACAGATACGCAGTATTTT. The chain employs TRBV11-2 and TRBJ2-3; D unresolved. Germline CDR1 and CDR2: SGHAT and FQNNGV. This CDR3 contains 13 residues. V gave up 3 bases and J gave up 3 bases, with 7 bases separating them.

In its sample, this clonotype was seen many times. The chain couples TRBV20-1 to TRBJ2-3; perhaps TRBD1 as D (7 bases). CDR1 and CDR2 (germline): DFQATT, SNEGSKA (reference sequence). The CDR3 is 14 residues long. V was shortened by 5 bases and J by 2 bases, with 14 bases between the two germline ends. In DNA form, the CDR3 reads TGCAGTGCTGCGGAGGGGGCCTACACAGATACGCAGTATTTT. Translation gives CSAAEGAYTDTQYF.